The 2 T cell receptor beta chains listed next were all sequenced from one sample in a study of T cells in Graves' hyperthyroidism and ophthalmopathy. The CDR3 regions of TCR beta were amplified from RNA transcripts. The HTBI primer set was used in a first-round RT-PCR of the TCR CDR3. TCRdb reprocessed the multiplex PCR reads with MiXCR, giving one entry per CDR3 protein. The data show around 210,000 distinct CDR3 sequences, about a sixth seen once. The material sequenced was blood. The receptors derive from a woman between 45 and 65 years old with Graves' hyperthyroidism.

This clonotype was seen many times. The chain joins TRBV14 to TRBJ2-7; D is tentatively TRBD1 or TRBD2 (5 bases each). Germline V CDR1 and CDR2: SGHDN, FVKESK. CDR3 length equals 16 residues. V gave up 1 base and J gave up 5 bases, with 18 bases separating them. Written as DNA, the CDR3 is TGTGCCAGCAGCCAAGGGGGGACCTTGAGCGACCACGAGCAGTACTTC. As protein: CASSQGGTLSDHEQYF.

Worth noting for this clonotype: The junction shows a germline mismatch at one end, possibly a read error. The V call is TRBV24-1, the J call TRBJ2-1, with 8 bases identical to TRBD1. The CDR3 sequence is 16 residues long. CDR1 is KGHDR and CDR2 is SFDVKD in the germline V gene. CDR3 nucleotides: TGTGCCACCGGTGATTTTGGGACAGGAGGTTTCGATGAGCAGTTCTTC. This encodes CATGDFGTGGFDEQFF.